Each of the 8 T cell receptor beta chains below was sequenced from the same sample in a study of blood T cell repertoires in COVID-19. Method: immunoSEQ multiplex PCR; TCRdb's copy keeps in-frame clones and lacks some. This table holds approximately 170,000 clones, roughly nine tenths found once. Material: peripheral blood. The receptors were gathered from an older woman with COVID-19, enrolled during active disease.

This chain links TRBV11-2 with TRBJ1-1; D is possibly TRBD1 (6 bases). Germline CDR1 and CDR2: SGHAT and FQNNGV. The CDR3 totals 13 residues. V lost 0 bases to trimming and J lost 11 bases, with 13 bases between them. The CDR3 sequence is CASSLDVGGRAFF. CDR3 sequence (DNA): TGTGCCAGCAGCTTAGATGTGGGGGGGCGCGCTTTCTTT.

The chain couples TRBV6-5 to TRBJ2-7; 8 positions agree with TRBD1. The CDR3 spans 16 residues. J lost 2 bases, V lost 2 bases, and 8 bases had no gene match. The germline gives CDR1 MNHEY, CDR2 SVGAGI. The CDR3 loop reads CASSYLGQGGTYEQYF. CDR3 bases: TGTGCCAGCAGTTACCTAGGACAGGGAGGCACCTACGAGCAGTACTTC.

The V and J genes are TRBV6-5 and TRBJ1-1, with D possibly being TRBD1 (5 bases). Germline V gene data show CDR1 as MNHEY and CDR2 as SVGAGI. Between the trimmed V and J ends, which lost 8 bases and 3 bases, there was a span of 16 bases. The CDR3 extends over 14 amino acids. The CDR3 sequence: CASHQGSSYTEAFF. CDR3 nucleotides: TGTGCCAGCCACCAGGGTAGTTCCTACACTGAAGCTTTCTTT.

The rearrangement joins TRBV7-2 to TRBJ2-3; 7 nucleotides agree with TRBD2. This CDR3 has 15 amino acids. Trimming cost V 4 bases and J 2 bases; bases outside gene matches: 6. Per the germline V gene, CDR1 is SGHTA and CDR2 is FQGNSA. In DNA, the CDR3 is TGTGCCAGCAGCTCCGGGGGGTCCCCCACAGATACGCAGTATTTT. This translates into CASSSGGSPTDTQYF.

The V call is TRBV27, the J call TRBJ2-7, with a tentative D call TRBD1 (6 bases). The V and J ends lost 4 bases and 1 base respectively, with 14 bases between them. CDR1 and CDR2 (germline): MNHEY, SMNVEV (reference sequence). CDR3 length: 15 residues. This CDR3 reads CASSSQGYGSYEQYF. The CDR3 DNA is TGTGCCAGCAGTTCCCAGGGGTACGGGTCCTACGAGCAGTACTTC.

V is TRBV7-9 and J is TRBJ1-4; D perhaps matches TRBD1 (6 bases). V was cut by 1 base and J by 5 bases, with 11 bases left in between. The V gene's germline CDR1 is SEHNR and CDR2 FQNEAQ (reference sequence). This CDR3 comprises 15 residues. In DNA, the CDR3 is TGTGCCAGCAGCTTAGGGCAGGGGAAGAATGAAAAACTGTTTTTT. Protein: CASSLGQGKNEKLFF.

The CDR3 protein is CAWSPGTSGRYEQYF. The CDR3 coding sequence is TGTGCCTGGAGTCCCGGGACTAGCGGTCGTTACGAGCAGTACTTC. This chain joins TRBV30 and TRBJ2-7; 11 bases align to TRBD2. CDR3 length: 15 amino acids. The V gene's germline CDR1 is GTSNPN and CDR2 SVGIG (reference sequence). V lost 2 bases to trimming and J lost 4 bases; unmatched junction nucleotides: 7.

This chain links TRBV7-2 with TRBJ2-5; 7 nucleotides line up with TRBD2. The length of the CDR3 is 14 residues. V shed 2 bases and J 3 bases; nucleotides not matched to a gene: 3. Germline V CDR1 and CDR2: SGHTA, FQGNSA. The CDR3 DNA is TGTGCCAGCAGCTTAACGGGGAGGGAAGAGACCCAGTACTTC. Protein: CASSLTGREETQYF.